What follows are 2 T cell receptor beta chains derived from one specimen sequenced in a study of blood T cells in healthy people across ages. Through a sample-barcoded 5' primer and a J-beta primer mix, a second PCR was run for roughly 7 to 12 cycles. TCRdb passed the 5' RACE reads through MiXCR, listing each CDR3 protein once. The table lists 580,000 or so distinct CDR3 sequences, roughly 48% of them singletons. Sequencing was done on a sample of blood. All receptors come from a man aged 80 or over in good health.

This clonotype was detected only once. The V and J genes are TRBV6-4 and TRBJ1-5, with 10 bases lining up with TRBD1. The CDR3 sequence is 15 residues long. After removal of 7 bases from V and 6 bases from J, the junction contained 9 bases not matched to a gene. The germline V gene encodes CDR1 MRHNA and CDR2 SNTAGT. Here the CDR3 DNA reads TGTGCCAGCAAACCCCGGGACAGGGGCAGTCAGCCCCAGCATTTT. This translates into CASKPRDRGSQPQHF.

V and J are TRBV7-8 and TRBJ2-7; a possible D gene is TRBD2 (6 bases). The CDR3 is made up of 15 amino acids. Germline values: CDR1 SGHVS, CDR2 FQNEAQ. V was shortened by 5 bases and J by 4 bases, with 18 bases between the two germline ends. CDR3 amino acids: CASSPPVAGFYEQYF. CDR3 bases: TGTGCCAGCAGCCCGCCTGTGGCGGGATTTTACGAGCAGTACTTC.